Listed here are 21 T cell receptor beta chains from one sample, sequenced in a study of T cells in Graves' hyperthyroidism and ophthalmopathy. Amplification of TCR beta CDR3 regions was performed using RNA transcripts as template. During a first-round RT-PCR of the TCR CDR3, the HTBI primer set was used. One entry per CDR3 protein results from TCRdb running MiXCR on the multiplex PCR reads. Of a few hundred thousand distinct CDR3 sequences listed, under 15% are singletons. The sequencing sample was made of blood. Receptor source: a young woman with Graves' hyperthyroidism.

The sample holds many counts of this clonotype. J is TRBJ1-5 and V is TRBV18, with 8 bases aligning to TRBD1. V was pared by 3 bases and J by 0 bases, with 7 bases of the junction left unmatched. Germline CDR1 is KGHSH and CDR2 is LQKENI. The CDR3 is 17 amino acids. The CDR3 region is CASSPAGTGLSNQPQHF. DNA for the CDR3: TGTGCCAGCTCACCGGCGGGGACAGGCCTTAGCAATCAGCCCCAGCATTTT.

The chain is built from TRBV29-1 and TRBJ2-1; 8 bases map to TRBD2. V dropped 6 bases and J dropped 7; count of bases not matched to a gene: 14. Germline assignment: CDR1 SQVTM and CDR2 ANQGSEA. This CDR3 contains 15 residues. CDR3: CSVDRRSGSVNEQFF. CDR3 bases: TGCAGCGTGGACCGGAGGAGCGGGAGTGTTAATGAGCAGTTCTTC.

This clonotype was seen ten or more times. V is TRBV11-3 and J is TRBJ2-1, with D possibly matching TRBD1 (6 bases). Trimming shortened V by 8 bases and J by 5 bases, and 16 bases separated the two germline ends. The CDR3 consists of 14 residues. Per germline, CDR1 SGHNT and CDR2 YENEEA. The CDR3 spells CASSALRGNNEQFF. The CDR3, as DNA: TGTGCCAGCTCGGCCCTAAGGGGGAACAATGAGCAGTTCTTC.

This chain links TRBV9 with TRBJ2-1, with TRBD2 matching over 9 bases. The CDR3 is made up of 16 amino acids. V gave up 0 bases and J gave up 8 bases; unmatched junction bases: 9. CDR1 is SGDLS, CDR2 YYNGEE, per germline. The CDR3 nucleotides read TGTGCCAGCAGCGTAGCGGGCGGGAGGGCCGGGGATGAGCAGTTCTTC. It translates to CASSVAGGRAGDEQFF.

V gene TRBV9 combines with J gene TRBJ1-5; 8 nucleotides agree with TRBD1. The CDR3 sequence is 15 residues long. J lost 3 bases, V lost 7 bases, and 9 bases had no gene match. Germline V lookup: CDR1 SGDLS, CDR2 YYNGEE. The CDR3 nucleotides read TGTGCCAGCGGTACCGGGACAGGAGACAATCAGCCCCAGCATTTT. It yields the protein CASGTGTGDNQPQHF. The full variable domain, its missing parts supplied by reference TRBV9 and TRBJ1-5, is DSGVTQTPKHLITATGQRVTLRCSPRSGDLSVYWYQQSLDQGLQFLIQYYNGEERAKGNILERFSAQQFPDLHSELNLSSLELGDSALYFCASGTGTGDNQPQHFGDGTRLSIL.

This clonotype was picked up many times. The V call is TRBV3-1, the J call TRBJ2-4; TRBD2 agrees at 7 bases. Germline trimming cut 3 bases from V and 7 bases from J; bases unmatched to any gene: 6. In germline, CDR1 is LGHDT, CDR2 YNNKEL (reference sequence). The CDR3 has 14 residues. The CDR3, as DNA: TGTGCCAGCAGCCAGAATGGGAGGGGTAACATTCAGTACTTC. Its translation: CASSQNGRGNIQYF.

This clonotype was found many times. The chain is built from TRBV6-1 and TRBJ1-1, with D possibly being TRBD1 (6 bases). Germline lookup yields CDR1 MNHNS and CDR2 SASEGT. V was trimmed by 5 bases and J by 5 bases, leaving 12 bases between them. The CDR3 is made up of 13 amino acids. In nucleotides, the CDR3 is TGTGCCAGCAGTTATGGGGGGGCTACTGAAGCTTTCTTT. Its protein is CASSYGGATEAFF.

This clonotype has a count of ten or more. The chain uses TRBV19 and TRBJ1-5; D uncertain. V was shortened by 5 bases and J by 9 bases, with 17 bases between the two germline ends. Germline V gives CDR1 LNHDA, CDR2 SQIVND (reference sequence). The CDR3 consists of 14 residues. CDR3 nucleotides: TGTGCCAGTAGTGTCTCCCACGACGAGCGGCCCCAGCATTTT. Its protein product is CASSVSHDERPQHF.

This clonotype has at least ten counts. This chain links TRBV6-1 with TRBJ2-6; maybe TRBD1 (6 bases). The germline CDR1 and CDR2 sequences are MNHNS and SASEGT. This CDR3 comprises 15 residues. The CDR3 DNA follows: TGTGGTACCCGGGACACCAGCTCTGGGGCCAACGTCCTGACTTTC. This translates into CGTRDTSSGANVLTF.

In this sample, this clonotype turned up many times. The chain recombines TRBV18 with TRBJ1-1; no definite D call. Deletions cut 0 bases from V and 2 bases from J, with 10 bases between. Germline loops: CDR1 KGHSH, CDR2 LQKENI. CDR3 length: 15 amino acids. In DNA, the CDR3 is TGTGCCAGCTCACCACCGGTTACGGGAAACACTGAAGCTTTCTTT. It translates to CASSPPVTGNTEAFF. Supplemented by reference TRBV18 and TRBJ1-1, the full variable domain reads NAGVMQNPRHLVRRRGQEARLRCSPMKGHSHVYWYRQLPEEGLKFMVYLQKENIIDESGMPKERFSAEFPKEGPSILRIQQVVRGDSAAYFCASSPPVTGNTEAFFGQGTRLTVV.

This clonotype was counted ten times or more. The genes are TRBV28 and TRBJ2-1, with D uncertain. V lost 10 bases to trimming and J lost 3 bases, with 13 bases between them. Germline V gene data show CDR1 as MDHEN and CDR2 as SYDVKM. This CDR3 has 13 amino acids. The DNA for the CDR3 is TGTGCCACCCTCGGCCCCGTCTACAATGAGCAGTTCTTC. Translating it yields CATLGPVYNEQFF.

This sequence joins TRBV7-9 and TRBJ1-2, with D possibly TRBD1 on 5 matching bases. The germline CDR1 and CDR2 sequences are SEHNR and FQNEAQ (reference sequence). V shed 1 base and J shed 8 bases, with 17 bases lying between them. The CDR3 consists of 15 residues. The CDR3 sequence: CASSLEAQRGSGYTF. The CDR3 DNA sequence: TGTGCCAGCAGCTTAGAAGCACAAAGGGGCTCCGGCTACACCTTC.

This clonotype was detected ten times or more. This chain links TRBV14 with TRBJ1-5; no firm D call. V lost 7 bases and J 4 bases, leaving 2 bases between the germline ends. The CDR3 totals 10 residues. Germline loops: CDR1 SGHDN, CDR2 FVKESK. In DNA, the CDR3 is TGTGCCAGCATAAATCAGCCCCAGCATTTT. This encodes CASINQPQHF.

This clonotype was observed many times. The chain joins TRBV7-8 to TRBJ1-1; D is ambiguous. Germline assignment: CDR1 SGHVS and CDR2 FQNEAQ. The CDR3 is 13 amino acids. V shed 1 base and J shed 8 bases, with 11 bases lying between them. Written as DNA, the CDR3 is TGTGCCAGCAGCTTAGGAGGCAGGCGGGAAGCTTTCTTT. It yields the protein CASSLGGRREAFF.

This clonotype was picked up a small number of times. The chain uses TRBV4-3 and TRBJ1-2; D not resolved. Per germline, CDR1 LGHNA and CDR2 YSLEER. V shed 0 bases and J shed 8 bases, with 19 bases lying between them. The CDR3 contains 16 residues. CDR3 loop: CASSQDSLRPLKGYTF. DNA of the CDR3: TGCGCCAGCAGCCAAGACTCCCTCAGGCCCCTCAAGGGCTACACCTTC.

This clonotype has at least ten counts. The J gene is TRBJ1-5, the V gene TRBV7-9; D gene ambiguous. Trimming removed 1 base at V and 6 bases at J, with 4 bases between. This CDR3 has 12 amino acids. The germline V gene encodes CDR1 SEHNR and CDR2 FQNEAQ (reference sequence). CDR3 nucleotide sequence: TGTGCCAGCAGCTTAGAGGGTCAGCCCCAGCATTTT. As protein: CASSLEGQPQHF.

This chain joins TRBV7-8 and TRBJ2-6, with TRBD2 matching over 10 bases. CDR1 SGHVS and CDR2 FQNEAQ come from the germline V gene. J lost 0 bases, V lost 0 bases, and 8 bases had no gene match. This CDR3 has 20 residues. CDR3 loop: CASSLARGLALGSGANVLTF. Here the CDR3 DNA reads TGTGCCAGCAGCTTAGCGAGGGGACTAGCGTTAGGCTCTGGGGCCAACGTCCTGACTTTC.

This clonotype was seen many times. J is TRBJ2-3 and V is TRBV11-2; D remains unclear. The CDR3 runs 15 residues. Germline assignment: CDR1 SGHAT and CDR2 FQNNGV. V was trimmed by 5 bases and J by 3 bases, leaving 15 bases between them. CDR3 coding DNA: TGTGCCAGCAGCCCCTCAACGGTGGAGACAGATACGCAGTATTTT. Its translation: CASSPSTVETDTQYF.

This clonotype was recorded many times. V usage is TRBV20-1 and J usage is TRBJ2-7, with 12 positions matching TRBD2. The trim removed 7 bases at V and 7 bases at J, leaving 11 bases unmatched. CDR1 and CDR2 from the germline V gene are DFQATT and SNEGSKA (reference sequence). The CDR3 spans 14 residues. CDR3 sequence (DNA): TGCAGTGGAGCTAGCGGGGGGGAGATGCGGGAGCAGTACTTC. Translated: CSGASGGEMREQYF.

This clonotype was seen many times. The chain employs TRBV12-3 or TRBV12-4 and TRBJ2-3, with D perhaps TRBD1 or TRBD2 (5 bases each). This CDR3 comprises 12 residues. V lost 6 bases, J lost 2 bases, and 6 bases lay in between. DNA for the CDR3: TGTGCCAGCAGGGGGACCACAGATACGCAGTATTTT. Translating gives CASRGTTDTQYF.

The chain recombines TRBV2 with TRBJ2-2, with TRBD2 matching 8 bases. Per germline, CDR1 SNHLY and CDR2 FYNNEI. Trimming at V came to 7 bases and at J to 2 bases, leaving 9 bases not matched to a gene. The length of the CDR3 is 16 residues. DNA of the CDR3: TGTGCCAGCAAGTGGTTGGCGGGGGGTAACACCGGGGAGCTGTTTTTT. Translating gives CASKWLAGGNTGELFF. Looking up the rest from reference TRBV2 and TRBJ2-2 gives the full variable domain: EPEVTQTPSHQVTQMGQEVILRCVPISNHLYFYWYRQILGQKVEFLVSFYNNEISEKSEIFDDQFSVERPDGSNFTLKIRSTKLEDSAMYFCASKWLAGGNTGELFFGEGSRLTVL.